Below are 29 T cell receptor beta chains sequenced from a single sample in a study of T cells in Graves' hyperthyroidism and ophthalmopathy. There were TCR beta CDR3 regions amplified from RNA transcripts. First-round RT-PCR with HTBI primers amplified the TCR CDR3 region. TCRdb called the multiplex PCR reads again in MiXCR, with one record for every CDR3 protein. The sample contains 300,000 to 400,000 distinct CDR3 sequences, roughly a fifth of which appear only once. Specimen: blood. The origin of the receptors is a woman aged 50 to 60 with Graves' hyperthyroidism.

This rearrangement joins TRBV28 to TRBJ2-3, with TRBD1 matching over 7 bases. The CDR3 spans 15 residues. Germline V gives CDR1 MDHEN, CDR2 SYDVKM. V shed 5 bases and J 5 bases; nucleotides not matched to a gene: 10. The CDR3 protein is CASSPRVTGRDTQYF. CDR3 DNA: TGTGCCAGCAGTCCCCGGGTGACAGGGAGAGATACGCAGTATTTT.

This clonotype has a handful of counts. The DNA for the CDR3 is TGCAGTGCTAGAGATCCTAGCGGGAGTCGCGGCACCGGGGAGCTGTTTTTT. It codes for CSARDPSGSRGTGELFF. The chain is built from TRBV20-1 and TRBJ2-2; 10 nucleotides agree with TRBD2. Germline assignment: CDR1 DFQATT and CDR2 SNEGSKA (reference sequence). Trimming removed 0 bases from V and 4 bases from J; junction bases left unmatched: 8. The CDR3 is 17 residues long.

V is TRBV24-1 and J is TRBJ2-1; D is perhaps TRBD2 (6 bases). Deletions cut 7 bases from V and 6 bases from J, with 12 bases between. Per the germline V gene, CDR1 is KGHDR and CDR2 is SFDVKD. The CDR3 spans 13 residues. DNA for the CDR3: TGTGCCACCAGCGGGGGTGCCCTCAATGAGCAGTTCTTC. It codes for CATSGGALNEQFF.

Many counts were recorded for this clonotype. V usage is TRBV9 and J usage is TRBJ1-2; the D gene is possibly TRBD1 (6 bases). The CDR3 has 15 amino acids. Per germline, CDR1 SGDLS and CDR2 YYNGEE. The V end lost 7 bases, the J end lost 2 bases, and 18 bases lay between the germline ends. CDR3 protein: CASSVGADPNYGYTF. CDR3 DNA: TGTGCCAGCTCGGTGGGGGCAGACCCCAACTATGGCTACACCTTC.

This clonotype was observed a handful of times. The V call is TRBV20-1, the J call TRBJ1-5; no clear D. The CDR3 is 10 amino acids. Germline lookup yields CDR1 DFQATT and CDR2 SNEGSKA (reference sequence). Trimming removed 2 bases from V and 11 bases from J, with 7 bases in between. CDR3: CSARKKSQHF. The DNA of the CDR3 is TGCAGTGCTAGAAAAAAGTCCCAGCATTTT.

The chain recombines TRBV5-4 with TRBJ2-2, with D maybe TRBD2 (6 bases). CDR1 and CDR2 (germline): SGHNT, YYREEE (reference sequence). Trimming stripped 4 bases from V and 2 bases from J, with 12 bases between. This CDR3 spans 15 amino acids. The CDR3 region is CASSLPGVNTGELFF. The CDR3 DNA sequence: TGTGCCAGCAGCCTCCCGGGGGTCAACACCGGGGAGCTGTTTTTT.

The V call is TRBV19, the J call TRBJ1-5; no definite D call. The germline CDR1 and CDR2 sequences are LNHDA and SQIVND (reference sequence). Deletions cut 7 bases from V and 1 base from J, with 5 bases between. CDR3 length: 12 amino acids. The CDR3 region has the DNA TGTGCCAGTAAGGAGAGCAATCAGCCCCAGCATTTT. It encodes CASKESNQPQHF. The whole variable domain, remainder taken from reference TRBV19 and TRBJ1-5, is DGGITQSPKYLFRKEGQNVTLSCEQNLNHDAMYWYRQDPGQGLRLIYYSQIVNDFQKGDIAEGYSVSREKKESFPLTVTSAQKNPTAFYLCASKESNQPQHFGDGTRLSIL.

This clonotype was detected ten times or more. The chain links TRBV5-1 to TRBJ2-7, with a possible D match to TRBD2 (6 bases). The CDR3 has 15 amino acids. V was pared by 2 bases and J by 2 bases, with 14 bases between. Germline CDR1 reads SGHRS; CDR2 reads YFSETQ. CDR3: CASSFDGGGAYEQYF. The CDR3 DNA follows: TGCGCCAGCAGCTTCGATGGCGGCGGGGCCTACGAGCAGTACTTC. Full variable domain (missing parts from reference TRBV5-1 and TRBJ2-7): KAGVTQTPRYLIKTRGQQVTLSCSPISGHRSVSWYQQTPGQGLQFLFEYFSETQRNKGNFPGRFSGRQFSNSRSEMNVSTLELGDSALYLCASSFDGGGAYEQYFGPGTRLTVT.

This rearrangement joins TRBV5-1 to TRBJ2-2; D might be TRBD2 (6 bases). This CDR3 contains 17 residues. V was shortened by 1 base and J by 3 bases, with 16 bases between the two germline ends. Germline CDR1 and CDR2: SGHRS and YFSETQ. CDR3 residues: CASSLSRRTSYTGELFF. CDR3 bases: TGCGCCAGCAGCTTGAGTAGAAGAACTAGCTACACCGGGGAGCTGTTTTTT. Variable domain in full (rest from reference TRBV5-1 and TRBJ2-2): KAGVTQTPRYLIKTRGQQVTLSCSPISGHRSVSWYQQTPGQGLQFLFEYFSETQRNKGNFPGRFSGRQFSNSRSEMNVSTLELGDSALYLCASSLSRRTSYTGELFFGEGSRLTVL.

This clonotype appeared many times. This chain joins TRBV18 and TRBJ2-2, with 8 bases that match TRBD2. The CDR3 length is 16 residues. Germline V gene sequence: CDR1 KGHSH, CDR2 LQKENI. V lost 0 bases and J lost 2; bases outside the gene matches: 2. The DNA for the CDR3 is TGTGCCAGCTCACCACCGAGCGGGAGAAACACCGGGGAGCTGTTTTTT. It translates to CASSPPSGRNTGELFF.

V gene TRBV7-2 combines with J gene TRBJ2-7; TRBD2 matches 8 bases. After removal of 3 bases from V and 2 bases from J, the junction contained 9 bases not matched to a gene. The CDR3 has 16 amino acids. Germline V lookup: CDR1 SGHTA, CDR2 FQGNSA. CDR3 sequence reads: CASSFDPSGRTYEQYF. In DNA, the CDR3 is TGTGCCAGCAGCTTCGACCCCAGCGGGAGAACCTACGAGCAGTACTTC.

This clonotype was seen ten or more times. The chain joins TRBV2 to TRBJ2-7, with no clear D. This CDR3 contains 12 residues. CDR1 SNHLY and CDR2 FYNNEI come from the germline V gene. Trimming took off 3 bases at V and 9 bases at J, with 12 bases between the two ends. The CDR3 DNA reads TGTGCCAGCAGTGAGCGGTCGGCCGGGCAGTACTTC. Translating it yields CASSERSAGQYF.

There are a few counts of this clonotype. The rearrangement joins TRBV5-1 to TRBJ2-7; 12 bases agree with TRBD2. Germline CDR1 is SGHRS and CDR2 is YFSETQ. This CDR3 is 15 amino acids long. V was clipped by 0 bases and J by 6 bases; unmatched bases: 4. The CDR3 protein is CASSLGTSGTSEQYF. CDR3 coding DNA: TGCGCCAGCAGCTTGGGGACTAGCGGGACTTCCGAGCAGTACTTC.

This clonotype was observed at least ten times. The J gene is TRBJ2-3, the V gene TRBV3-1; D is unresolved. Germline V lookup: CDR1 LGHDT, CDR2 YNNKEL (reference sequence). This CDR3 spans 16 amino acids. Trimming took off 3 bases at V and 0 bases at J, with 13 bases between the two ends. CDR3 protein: CASSQRGSPSTDTQYF. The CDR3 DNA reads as TGTGCCAGCAGCCAGAGAGGATCACCTAGCACAGATACGCAGTATTTT.

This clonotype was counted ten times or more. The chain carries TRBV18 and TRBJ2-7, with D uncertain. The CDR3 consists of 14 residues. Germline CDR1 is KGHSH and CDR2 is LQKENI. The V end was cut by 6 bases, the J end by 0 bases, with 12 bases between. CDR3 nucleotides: TGTGCCAGCTCCCAAGACCCGAGCTCCTACGAGCAGTACTTC. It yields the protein CASSQDPSSYEQYF. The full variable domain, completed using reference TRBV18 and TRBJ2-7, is NAGVMQNPRHLVRRRGQEARLRCSPMKGHSHVYWYRQLPEEGLKFMVYLQKENIIDESGMPKERFSAEFPKEGPSILRIQQVVRGDSAAYFCASSQDPSSYEQYFGPGTRLTVT.

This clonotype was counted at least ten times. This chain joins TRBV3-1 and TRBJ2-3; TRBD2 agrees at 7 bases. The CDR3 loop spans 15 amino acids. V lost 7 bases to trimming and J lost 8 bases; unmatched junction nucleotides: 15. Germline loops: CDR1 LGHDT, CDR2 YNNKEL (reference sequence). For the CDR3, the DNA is TGTGCCAGCATTCCAAGGGAGGGCTCCCGAGGTACGCAGTATTTT. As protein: CASIPREGSRGTQYF.

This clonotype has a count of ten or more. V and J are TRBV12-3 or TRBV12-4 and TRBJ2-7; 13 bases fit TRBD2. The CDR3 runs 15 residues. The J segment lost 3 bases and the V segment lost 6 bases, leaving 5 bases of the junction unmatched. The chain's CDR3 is CASRSGTSGVYEQYF. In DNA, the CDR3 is TGTGCCAGCAGGTCCGGGACTAGCGGGGTCTACGAGCAGTACTTC.

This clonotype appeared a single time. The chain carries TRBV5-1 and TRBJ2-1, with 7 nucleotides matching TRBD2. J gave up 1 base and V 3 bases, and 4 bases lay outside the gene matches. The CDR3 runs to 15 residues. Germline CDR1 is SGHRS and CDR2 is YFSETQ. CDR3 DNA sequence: TGCGCCAGCAGCTGGGGGGGGGGTTCCTACAATGAGCAGTTCTTC. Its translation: CASSWGGGSYNEQFF.

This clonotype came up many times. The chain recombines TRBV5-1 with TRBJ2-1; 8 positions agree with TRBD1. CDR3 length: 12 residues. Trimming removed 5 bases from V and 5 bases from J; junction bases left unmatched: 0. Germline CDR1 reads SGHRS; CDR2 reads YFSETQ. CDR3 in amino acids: CASRDRDNEQFF. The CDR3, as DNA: TGCGCCAGCAGGGACAGGGACAATGAGCAGTTCTTC.

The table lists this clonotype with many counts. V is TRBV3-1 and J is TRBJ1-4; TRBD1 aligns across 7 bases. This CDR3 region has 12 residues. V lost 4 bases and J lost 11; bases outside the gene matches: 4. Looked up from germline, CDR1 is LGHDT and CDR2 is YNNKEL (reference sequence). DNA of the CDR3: TGTGCCAGCAGCCCCGGACAGGACAAACTGTTTTTT. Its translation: CASSPGQDKLFF.

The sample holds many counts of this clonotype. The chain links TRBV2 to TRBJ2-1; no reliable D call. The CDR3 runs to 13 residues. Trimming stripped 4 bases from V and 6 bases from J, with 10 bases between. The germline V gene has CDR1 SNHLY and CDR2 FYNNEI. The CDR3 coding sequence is TGTGCCAGCAGTGGGCAACTCGTCAATGAGCAGTTCTTC. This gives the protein CASSGQLVNEQFF.

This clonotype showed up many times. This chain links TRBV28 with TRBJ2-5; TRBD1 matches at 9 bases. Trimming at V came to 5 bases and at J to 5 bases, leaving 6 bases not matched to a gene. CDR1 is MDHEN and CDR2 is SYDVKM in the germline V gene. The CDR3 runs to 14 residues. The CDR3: CASSGQGYMETQYF. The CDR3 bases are TGTGCCAGCAGTGGACAGGGGTACATGGAGACCCAGTACTTC.

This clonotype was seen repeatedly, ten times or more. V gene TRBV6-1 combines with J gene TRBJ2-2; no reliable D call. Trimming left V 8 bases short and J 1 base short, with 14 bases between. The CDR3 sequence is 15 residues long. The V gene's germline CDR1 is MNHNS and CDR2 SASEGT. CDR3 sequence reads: CASCRSLVNTGELFF. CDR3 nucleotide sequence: TGTGCCAGCTGTAGGTCCCTTGTGAACACCGGGGAGCTGTTTTTT.

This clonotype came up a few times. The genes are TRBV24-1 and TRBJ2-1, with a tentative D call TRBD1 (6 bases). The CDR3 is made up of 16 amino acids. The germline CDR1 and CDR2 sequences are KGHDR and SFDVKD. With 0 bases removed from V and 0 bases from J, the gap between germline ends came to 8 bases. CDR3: CATSDLQGGSYNEQFF. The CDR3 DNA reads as TGTGCCACCAGTGATTTGCAAGGGGGCTCCTACAATGAGCAGTTCTTC.

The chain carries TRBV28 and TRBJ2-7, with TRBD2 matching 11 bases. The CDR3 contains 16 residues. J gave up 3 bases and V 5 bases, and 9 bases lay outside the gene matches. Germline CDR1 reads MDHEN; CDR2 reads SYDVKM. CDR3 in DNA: TGTGCCAGCAGTACCTCTAGCGGGAGGTGGGGCTACGAGCAGTACTTC. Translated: CASSTSSGRWGYEQYF.

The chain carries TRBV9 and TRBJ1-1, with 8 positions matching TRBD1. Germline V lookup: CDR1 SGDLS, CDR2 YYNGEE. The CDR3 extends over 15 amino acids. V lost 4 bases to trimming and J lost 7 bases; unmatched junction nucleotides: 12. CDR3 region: CASSTWDRPRSEAFF. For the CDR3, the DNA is TGTGCCAGCAGCACTTGGGACAGGCCTCGGAGTGAAGCTTTCTTT.

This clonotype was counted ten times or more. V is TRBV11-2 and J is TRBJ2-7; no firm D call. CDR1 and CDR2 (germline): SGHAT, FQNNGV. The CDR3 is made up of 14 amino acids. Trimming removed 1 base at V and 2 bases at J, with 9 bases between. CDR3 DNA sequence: TGTGCCAGCAGCTTAGCAGCTAGTGCCTACGAGCAGTACTTC. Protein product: CASSLAASAYEQYF.

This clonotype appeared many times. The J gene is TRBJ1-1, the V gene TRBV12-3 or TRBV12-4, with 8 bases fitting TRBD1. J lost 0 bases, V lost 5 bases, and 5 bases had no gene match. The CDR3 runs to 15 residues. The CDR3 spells CASSPQGALNTEAFF. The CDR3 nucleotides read TGTGCCAGCAGTCCCCAGGGGGCGCTGAACACTGAAGCTTTCTTT.

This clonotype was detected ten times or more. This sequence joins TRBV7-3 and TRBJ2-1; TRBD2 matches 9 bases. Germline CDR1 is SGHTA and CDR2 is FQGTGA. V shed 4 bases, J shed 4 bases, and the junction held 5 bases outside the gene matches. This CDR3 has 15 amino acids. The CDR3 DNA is TGTGCCAGCAGCTCCCTAGCGGGACTTTACAATGAGCAGTTCTTC. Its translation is CASSSLAGLYNEQFF.